Following are 4 T cell receptor beta chains from one sample sequenced in a study of shared clonotypes between healthy human individuals. Assay: immunoSEQ multiplex PCR; the TCRdb copy retains only in-frame clones and omits some. This sample has 2 million to 2.5 million clones, with 95% found just once. Material: naive CD4+ T cells sorted from blood. The subset: CD45RA+ positively selected. All receptors derive from a man younger than 30 in good health.

In its sample, this clone was seen once. The rearrangement uses TRBV27 and TRBJ1-6; no clear D. The CDR3 totals 15 residues. V lost 5 bases, J lost 6 bases, and 14 bases lay in between. The V gene's germline CDR1 is MNHEY and CDR2 SMNVEV (reference sequence). The CDR3 loop reads CASSSRPEPNSPLHF. CDR3 DNA: TGTGCCAGCAGTAGCCGGCCAGAACCTAATTCACCCCTCCACTTT.

The rearrangement uses TRBV18 and TRBJ2-7; D remains ambiguous. The CDR3 covers 15 residues. Per germline, CDR1 KGHSH and CDR2 LQKENI. V lost 0 bases and J 1 base, leaving 10 bases between the germline ends. The CDR3: CASSPPSSPSYEQYF. The DNA of the CDR3 is TGTGCCAGCTCACCACCGAGCTCTCCGTCCTACGAGCAGTACTTC.

The CDR3 spells CASSYLAGQRNSPLHF. In nucleotides, the CDR3 is TGTGCCAGCAGTTACCTCGCGGGACAGAGAAATTCACCCCTCCACTTT. The chain joins TRBV6-5 to TRBJ1-6, with 7 nucleotides matching TRBD1. With V trimmed by 2 bases and J by 7 bases, 8 bases remained unmatched. The CDR3 loop spans 16 amino acids. Germline V lookup: CDR1 MNHEY, CDR2 SVGAGI.

This chain connects TRBV18 to TRBJ2-6; tentatively, D is TRBD1 (6 bases). V shed 6 bases and J shed 0 bases, with 18 bases lying between them. Looked up from germline, CDR1 is KGHSH and CDR2 is LQKENI. The CDR3 totals 18 residues. The CDR3: CASSPLRDTPSGANVLTF. In DNA, the CDR3 is TGTGCCAGCTCTCCATTACGGGACACCCCCTCTGGGGCCAACGTCCTGACTTTC.